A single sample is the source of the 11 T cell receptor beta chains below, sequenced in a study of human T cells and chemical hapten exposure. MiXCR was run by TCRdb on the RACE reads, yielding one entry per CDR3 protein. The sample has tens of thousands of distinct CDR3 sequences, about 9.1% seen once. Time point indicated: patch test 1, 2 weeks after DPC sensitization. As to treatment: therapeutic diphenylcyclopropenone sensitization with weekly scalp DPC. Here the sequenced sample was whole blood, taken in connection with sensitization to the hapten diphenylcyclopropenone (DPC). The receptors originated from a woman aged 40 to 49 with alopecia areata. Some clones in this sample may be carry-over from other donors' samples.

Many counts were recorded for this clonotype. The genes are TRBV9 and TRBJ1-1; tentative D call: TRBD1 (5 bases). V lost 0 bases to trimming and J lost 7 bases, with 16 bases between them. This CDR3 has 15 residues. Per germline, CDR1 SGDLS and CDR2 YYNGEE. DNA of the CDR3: TGTGCCAGCAGCGTAGGTGGGACTCGCGCGGGTGAAGCTTTCTTT. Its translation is CASSVGGTRAGEAFF.

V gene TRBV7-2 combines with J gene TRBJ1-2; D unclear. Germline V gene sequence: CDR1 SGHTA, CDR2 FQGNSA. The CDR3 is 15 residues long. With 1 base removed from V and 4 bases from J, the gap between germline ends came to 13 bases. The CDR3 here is CASSLGTVPSYGYTF. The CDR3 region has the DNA TGTGCCAGCAGCTTAGGGACGGTTCCTTCCTATGGCTACACCTTC.

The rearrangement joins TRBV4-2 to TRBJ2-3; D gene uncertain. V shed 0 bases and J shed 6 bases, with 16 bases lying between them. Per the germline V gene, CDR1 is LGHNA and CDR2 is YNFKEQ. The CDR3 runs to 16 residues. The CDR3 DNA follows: TGTGCCAGCAGCCAAGACCGACTTCTCTCCCGGGATACGCAGTATTTT. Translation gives CASSQDRLLSRDTQYF.

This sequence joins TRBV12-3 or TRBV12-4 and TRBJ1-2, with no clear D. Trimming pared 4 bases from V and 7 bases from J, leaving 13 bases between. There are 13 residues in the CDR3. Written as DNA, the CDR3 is TGTGCCAGCAGTTATAGGGTCGATCGTGGCTACACCTTC. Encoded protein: CASSYRVDRGYTF.

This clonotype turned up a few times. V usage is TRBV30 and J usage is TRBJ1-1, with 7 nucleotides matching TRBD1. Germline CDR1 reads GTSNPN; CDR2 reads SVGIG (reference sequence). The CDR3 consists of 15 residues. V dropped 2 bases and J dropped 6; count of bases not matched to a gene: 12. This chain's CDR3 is CAWSRKRAGGAEAFF. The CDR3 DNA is TGTGCCTGGAGTCGGAAAAGGGCAGGGGGGGCTGAAGCTTTCTTT.

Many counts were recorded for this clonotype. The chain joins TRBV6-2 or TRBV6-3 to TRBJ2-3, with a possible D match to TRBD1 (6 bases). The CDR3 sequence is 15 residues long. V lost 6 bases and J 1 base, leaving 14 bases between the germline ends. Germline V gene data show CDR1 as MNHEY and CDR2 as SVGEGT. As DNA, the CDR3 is TGTGCCAGCAGCCGGACAGTTCTTGGCACAGATACGCAGTATTTT. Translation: CASSRTVLGTDTQYF.

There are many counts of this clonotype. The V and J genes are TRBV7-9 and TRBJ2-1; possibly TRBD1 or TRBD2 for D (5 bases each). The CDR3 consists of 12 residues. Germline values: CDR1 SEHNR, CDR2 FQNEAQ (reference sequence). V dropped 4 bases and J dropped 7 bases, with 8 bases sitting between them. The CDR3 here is CASSWGRNEQFF. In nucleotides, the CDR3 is TGTGCCAGCAGCTGGGGACGAAATGAGCAGTTCTTC.

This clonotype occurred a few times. Written as DNA, the CDR3 is TGTGCCAGCAGTATAAGGGGGCAAATAATCGAGCAGTACTTC. It translates to CASSIRGQIIEQYF. The chain recombines TRBV12-3 or TRBV12-4 with TRBJ2-7; the match to TRBD1 covers 7 bases. V lost 5 bases and J lost 6; bases outside the gene matches: 10. The CDR3 is made up of 14 amino acids.

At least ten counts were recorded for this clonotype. The CDR3: CASSALIGNSPLHF. The CDR3 DNA reads TGTGCCAGCAGTGCTCTAATTGGTAATTCACCCCTCCACTTT. The gene calls are TRBV6-4 and TRBJ1-6, with D unclear. The CDR3 sequence is 14 residues long. Trimming cost V 4 bases and J 6 bases, with 10 bases left between them. Per germline, CDR1 MRHNA and CDR2 SNTAGT.

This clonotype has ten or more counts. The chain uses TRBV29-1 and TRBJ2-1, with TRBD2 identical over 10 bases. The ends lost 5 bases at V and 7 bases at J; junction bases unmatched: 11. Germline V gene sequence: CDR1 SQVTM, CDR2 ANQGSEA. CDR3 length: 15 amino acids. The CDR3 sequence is CSVLVGLAGVNEQFF. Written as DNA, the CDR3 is TGCAGCGTTCTTGTAGGGCTAGCGGGGGTGAATGAGCAGTTCTTC.

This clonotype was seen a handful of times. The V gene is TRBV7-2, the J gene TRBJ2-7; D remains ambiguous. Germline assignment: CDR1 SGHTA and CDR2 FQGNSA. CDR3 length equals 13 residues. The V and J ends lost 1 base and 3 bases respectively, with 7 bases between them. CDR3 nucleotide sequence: TGTGCCAGCAGCTTAGAGAGGAACTACGAGCAGTACTTC. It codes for CASSLERNYEQYF.